This record covers a single T cell receptor (beta chain). These data come from a study of control samples from healthy donors and cancer patients. The method was immunoSEQ multiplex PCR; TCRdb's version includes in-frame clones alone and lacks a portion of them. The sample consists of 150,000 to 200,000 clones, about 91% of them appearing once. Germline CDR1 reads SGHTA; CDR2 reads FQGTGA. Trimming took off 5 bases at V and 1 base at J, with 9 bases between the two ends. CDR3 length: 14 residues. The chain uses TRBV7-3 and TRBJ1-5; D gene ambiguous. The clonotype comes from a middle-aged woman in good health. Sample: blood. The DNA for the CDR3 is TGTGCCAGCAGCCCAGGAGGGAGCAATCAGCCCCAGCATTTT. Its translation is CASSPGGSNQPQHF.